Below, one TCR beta chain is given with its context. Its antigen is as yet unknown. Vbeta (60) and Jbeta (13) primers were used in the PCR. Assay: immunoSEQ multiplex PCR; the TCRdb copy retains only in-frame clones and omits some. The table has about 190,000 clones, approximately 84% seen once. Germline CDR1 and CDR2: SGHRS and YFSETQ. CDR3 length: 17 residues. Trimming shortened V by 4 bases and J by 3 bases, and 22 bases separated the two germline ends. This record belongs to a study of cytomegalovirus exposure and HLA in healthy donors. Overall study results and limits: Follow-up analysis found HLA locus-dependent TCR association rates, highest for DRB1 and lowest for HLA-C.

Source material: PBMCs. The receptor was isolated from a young woman in good health and CMV-seropositive. The gene calls are TRBV5-1 and TRBJ1-2; D uncertain. The CDR3 region has the DNA TGCGCCAGCAGCCTGGATTCCCTATTAAGAGCGGACTATGGCTACACCTTC. As protein: CASSLDSLLRADYGYTF.